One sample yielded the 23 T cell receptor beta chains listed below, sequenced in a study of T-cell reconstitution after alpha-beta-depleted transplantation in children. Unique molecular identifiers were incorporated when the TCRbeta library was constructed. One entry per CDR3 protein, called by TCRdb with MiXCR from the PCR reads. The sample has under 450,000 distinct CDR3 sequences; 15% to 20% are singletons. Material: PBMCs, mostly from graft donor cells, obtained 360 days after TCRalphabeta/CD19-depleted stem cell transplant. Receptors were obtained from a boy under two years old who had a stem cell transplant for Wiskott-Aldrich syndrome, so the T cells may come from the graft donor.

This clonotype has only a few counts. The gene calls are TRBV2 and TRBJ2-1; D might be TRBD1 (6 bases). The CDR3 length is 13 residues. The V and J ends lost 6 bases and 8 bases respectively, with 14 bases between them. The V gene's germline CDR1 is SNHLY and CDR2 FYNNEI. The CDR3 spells CASRPDRWDEQFF. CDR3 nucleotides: TGTGCCAGCAGACCAGACAGGTGGGATGAGCAGTTCTTC.

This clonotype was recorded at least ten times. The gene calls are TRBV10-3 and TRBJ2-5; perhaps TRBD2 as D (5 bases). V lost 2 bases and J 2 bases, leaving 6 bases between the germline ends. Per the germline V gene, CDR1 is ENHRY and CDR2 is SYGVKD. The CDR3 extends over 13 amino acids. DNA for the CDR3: TGTGCCATCAGTGAGGGACTTCAAGAGACCCAGTACTTC. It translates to CAISEGLQETQYF.

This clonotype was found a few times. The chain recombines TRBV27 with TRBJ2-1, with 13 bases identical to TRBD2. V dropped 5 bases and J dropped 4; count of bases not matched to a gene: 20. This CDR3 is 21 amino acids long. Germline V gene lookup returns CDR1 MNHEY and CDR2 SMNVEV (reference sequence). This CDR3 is CASSTSGRVQGLPLLYNEQFF. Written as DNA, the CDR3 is TGTGCCAGCAGTACTAGCGGGAGGGTTCAGGGTCTGCCTCTTCTATACAATGAGCAGTTCTTC.

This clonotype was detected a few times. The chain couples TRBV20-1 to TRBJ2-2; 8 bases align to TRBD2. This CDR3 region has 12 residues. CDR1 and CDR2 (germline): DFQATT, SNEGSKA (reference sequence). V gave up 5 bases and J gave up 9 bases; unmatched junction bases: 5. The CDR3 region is CSAQAGARELFF. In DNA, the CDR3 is TGCAGTGCTCAAGCGGGGGCCCGGGAGCTGTTTTTT.

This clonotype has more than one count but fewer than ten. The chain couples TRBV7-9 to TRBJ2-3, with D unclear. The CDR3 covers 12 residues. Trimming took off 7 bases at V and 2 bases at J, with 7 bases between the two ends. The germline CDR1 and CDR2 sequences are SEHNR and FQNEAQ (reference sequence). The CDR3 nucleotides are TGTGCCAGCAAGGCGGCCACAGATACGCAGTATTTT. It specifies CASKAATDTQYF.

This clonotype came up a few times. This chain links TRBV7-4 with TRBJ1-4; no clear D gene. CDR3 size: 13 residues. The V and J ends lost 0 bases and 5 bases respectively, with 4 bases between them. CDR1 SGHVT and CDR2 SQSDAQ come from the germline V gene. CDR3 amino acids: CASSLAENEKLFF. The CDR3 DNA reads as TGTGCCAGCAGCTTAGCCGAGAATGAAAAACTGTTTTTT.

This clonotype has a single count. The CDR3 loop reads CASSLRGLAGVGYEQYF. In DNA, the CDR3 is TGTGCCAGCAGCTTAAGGGGACTAGCGGGAGTCGGATACGAGCAGTACTTC. V is TRBV7-9 and J is TRBJ2-7; 14 positions agree with TRBD2. After removal of 2 bases from V and 4 bases from J, the junction contained 7 bases not matched to a gene. CDR3 length equals 17 residues. Germline V gives CDR1 SEHNR, CDR2 FQNEAQ (reference sequence).

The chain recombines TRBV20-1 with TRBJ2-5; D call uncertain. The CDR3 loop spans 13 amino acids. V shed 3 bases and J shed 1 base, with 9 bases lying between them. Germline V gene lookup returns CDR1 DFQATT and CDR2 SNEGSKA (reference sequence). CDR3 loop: CSASQATQETQYF. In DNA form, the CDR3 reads TGCAGTGCTAGTCAAGCGACCCAAGAGACCCAGTACTTC.

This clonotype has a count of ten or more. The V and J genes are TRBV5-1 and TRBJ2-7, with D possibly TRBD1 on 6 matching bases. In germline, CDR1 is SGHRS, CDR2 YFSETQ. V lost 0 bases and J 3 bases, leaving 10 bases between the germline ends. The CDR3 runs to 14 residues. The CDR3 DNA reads TGCGCCAGCAGCTTGGGGGGACAAAACTACGAGCAGTACTTC. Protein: CASSLGGQNYEQYF.

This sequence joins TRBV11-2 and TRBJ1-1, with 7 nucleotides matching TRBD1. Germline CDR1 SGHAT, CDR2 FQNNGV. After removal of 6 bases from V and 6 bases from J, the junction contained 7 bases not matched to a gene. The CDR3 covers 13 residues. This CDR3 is CASRQTGNAEAFF. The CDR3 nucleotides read TGTGCCAGCAGGCAGACAGGGAATGCTGAAGCTTTCTTT.

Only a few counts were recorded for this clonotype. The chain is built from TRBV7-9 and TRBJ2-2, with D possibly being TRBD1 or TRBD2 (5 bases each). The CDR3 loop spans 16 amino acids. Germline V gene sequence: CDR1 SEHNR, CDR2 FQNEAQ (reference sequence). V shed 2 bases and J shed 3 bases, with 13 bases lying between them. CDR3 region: CASSLWDPADTGELFF. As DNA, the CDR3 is TGTGCCAGCAGCTTATGGGACCCAGCGGACACCGGGGAGCTGTTTTTT. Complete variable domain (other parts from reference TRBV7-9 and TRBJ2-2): DTGVSQNPRHKITKRGQNVTFRCDPISEHNRLYWYRQTLGQGPEFLTYFQNEAQLEKSRLLSDRFSAERPKGSFSTLEIQRTEQGDSAMYLCASSLWDPADTGELFFGEGSRLTVL.

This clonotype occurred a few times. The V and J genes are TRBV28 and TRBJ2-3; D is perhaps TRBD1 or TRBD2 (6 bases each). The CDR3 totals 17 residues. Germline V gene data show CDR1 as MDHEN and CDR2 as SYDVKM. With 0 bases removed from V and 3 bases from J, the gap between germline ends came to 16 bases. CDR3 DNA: TGTGCCAGCAGTTTATGGTGGCGTGGGGGGCGGACAGATACGCAGTATTTT. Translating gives CASSLWWRGGRTDTQYF.

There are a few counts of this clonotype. The CDR3: CATISGGGGLAGESYNEQFF. CDR3 bases: TGTGCCACCATCAGTGGCGGGGGGGGATTAGCGGGAGAATCTTACAATGAGCAGTTCTTC. This chain links TRBV15 with TRBJ2-1; 9 bases line up with TRBD2. The CDR3 has 20 residues. The V segment lost 7 bases and the J segment 4 bases; nucleotides outside the gene matches: 23. The germline CDR1 and CDR2 sequences are LNHNV and YYDKDF (reference sequence).

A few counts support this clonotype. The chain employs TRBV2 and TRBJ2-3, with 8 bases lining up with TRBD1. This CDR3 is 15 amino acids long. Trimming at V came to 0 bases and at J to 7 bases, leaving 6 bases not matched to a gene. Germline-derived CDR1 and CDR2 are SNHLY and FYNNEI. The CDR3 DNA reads TGTGCCAGCAGTGAAGCCGGGACAGGAACTAATACGCAGTATTTT. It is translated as CASSEAGTGTNTQYF.

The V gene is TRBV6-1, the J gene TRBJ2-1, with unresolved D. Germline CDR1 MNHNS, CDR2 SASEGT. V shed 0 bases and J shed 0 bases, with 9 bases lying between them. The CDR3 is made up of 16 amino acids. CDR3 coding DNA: TGTGCCAGCAGTGAAGCCATCAGAAGCTCCTACAATGAGCAGTTCTTC. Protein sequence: CASSEAIRSSYNEQFF.

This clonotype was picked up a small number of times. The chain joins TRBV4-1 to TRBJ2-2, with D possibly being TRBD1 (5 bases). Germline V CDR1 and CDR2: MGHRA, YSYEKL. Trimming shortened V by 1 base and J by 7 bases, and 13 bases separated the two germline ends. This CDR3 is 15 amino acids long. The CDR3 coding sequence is TGCGCCAGCAGCCAAGGCCGCAGGGTTGGCGGGGAGCTGTTTTTT. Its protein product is CASSQGRRVGGELFF.

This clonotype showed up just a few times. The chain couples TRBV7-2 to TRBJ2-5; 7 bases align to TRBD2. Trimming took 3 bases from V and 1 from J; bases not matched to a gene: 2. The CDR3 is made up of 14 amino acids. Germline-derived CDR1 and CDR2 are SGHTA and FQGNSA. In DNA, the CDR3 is TGTGCCAGCAGCTTTGGGACTATCCAAGAGACCCAGTACTTC. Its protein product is CASSFGTIQETQYF.

CDR3 region: CSARELGQGHDEQYF. For the CDR3, the DNA is TGCAGTGCTAGAGAGCTGGGACAGGGGCATGACGAGCAGTACTTC. The rearrangement joins TRBV20-1 to TRBJ2-7, with 10 positions matching TRBD1. Germline V gene sequence: CDR1 DFQATT, CDR2 SNEGSKA (reference sequence). The CDR3 runs 15 residues. Trimming removed 0 bases from V and 5 bases from J; junction bases left unmatched: 7.

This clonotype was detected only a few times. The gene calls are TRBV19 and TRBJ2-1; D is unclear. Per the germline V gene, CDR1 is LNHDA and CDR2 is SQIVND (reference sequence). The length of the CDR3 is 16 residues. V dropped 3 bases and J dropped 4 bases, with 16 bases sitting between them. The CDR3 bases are TGTGCCAGTAGTATGAAGTCGGCGCTCGTATACAATGAGCAGTTCTTC. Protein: CASSMKSALVYNEQFF.

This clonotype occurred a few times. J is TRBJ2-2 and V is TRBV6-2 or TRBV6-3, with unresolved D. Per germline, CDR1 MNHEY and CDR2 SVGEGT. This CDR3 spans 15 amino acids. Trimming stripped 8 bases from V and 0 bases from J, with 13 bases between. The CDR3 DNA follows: TGTGCCAGCCGCCCCGGTACTGCGAACACCGGGGAGCTGTTTTTT. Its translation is CASRPGTANTGELFF.

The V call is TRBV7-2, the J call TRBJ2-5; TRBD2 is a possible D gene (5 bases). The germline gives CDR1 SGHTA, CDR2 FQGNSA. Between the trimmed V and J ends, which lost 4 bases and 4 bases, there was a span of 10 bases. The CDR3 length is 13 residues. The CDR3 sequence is CASSWRAGETQYF. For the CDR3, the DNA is TGTGCCAGCAGCTGGCGGGCGGGAGAGACCCAGTACTTC.

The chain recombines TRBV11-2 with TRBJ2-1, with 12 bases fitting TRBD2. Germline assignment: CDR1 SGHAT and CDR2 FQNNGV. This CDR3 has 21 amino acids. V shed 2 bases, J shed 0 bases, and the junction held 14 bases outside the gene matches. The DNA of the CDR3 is TGTGCCAGCAGCTTATATGGGCTAGCGGGGGGGCCTGGTAGCTCCTACAATGAGCAGTTCTTC. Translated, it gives CASSLYGLAGGPGSSYNEQFF.

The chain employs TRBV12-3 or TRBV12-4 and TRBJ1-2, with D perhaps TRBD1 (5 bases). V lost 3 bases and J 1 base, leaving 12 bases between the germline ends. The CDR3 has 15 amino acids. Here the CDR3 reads CASSLGPGNNYGYTF. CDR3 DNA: TGTGCCAGCAGTTTGGGACCGGGAAATAACTATGGCTACACCTTC.